This record covers a single T cell receptor (beta chain). The antigen this receptor binds is unknown. No much larger clonotype is one base removed from it; base qualities were not supplied. Measured from the cysteine to the phenylalanine, the CDR3 is 13 residues long. Only CDR3 DNA remains: 39 bases, in frame from the first base. Trimming takes 4 bases from V and 3 bases from J, and the germline ends sit 11 bases apart. Based on the germline V gene, the CDR1 and CDR2 sequences are SGHRS and YFSETQ. The record originates from a study of blood T cell repertoires in COVID-19 (dated by TCRdb to about 2020). The study in broad terms: Samples covering the acute and convalescent phases of COVID-19 were provided by collaborators in the United States, Italy and Spain. The prospective study material was composed of cDNA or gDNA derived from T cells, B-cell-depleted T cells, or PBMCs. The dataset comprised deeply sampled blood TCRbeta repertoires from subjects exposed to, actively infected with, or recovered from COVID-19. The repertoires were released in a freely available public database meant as a resource for research on the immune response to SARS-CoV-2. Samples came from the ongoing ImmuneRACE study (first 160 participants) plus 1,254 subjects from 6 global collaborators. A de-identified subject ID, COVID-19 status, age in years and sex were almost always included in the sample metadata. HLA class I and class II types, where available, came from metadata supplied by the sample provider rather than from assay-based typing. What the work shows at the level of the full study, not this receptor alone: How much clinical and demographic metadata was included differed by source and by participant, and the metadata was provided uncurated.

Collaborating institutions collected whole blood in K2EDTA tubes following their own protocols. For TCRbeta analysis, collaborator samples were shipped as frozen whole blood, as isolated PBMCs, or as DNA extracted from either sample type. TCRbeta CDR3 regions were amplified from genomic DNA using the immunoSEQ Assay, a bias-controlled multiplex PCR. The original methods were these. The number of nucleated cells in each sample was estimated by amplification of reference gene primers within the assay. To quantify the absolute abundance of each unique TCRbeta CDR3 rearrangement, sequence reads were collapsed and filtered. For each sample, productive Simpson clonality was calculated as the square root of Simpson's diversity index across productive rearrangements. The table comes from immuneACCESS by way of TCRdb, which keeps in-frame sequences with V and J called. Part of the clones is missing from these tables; in studies checked, under half for an unresolved V gene and the rest for unknown reasons. V and J calls and clone size are those listed in that table; D and trimming were worked out from the DNA. The sample contains around 70,000 clones, 84% of them found a single time. The ten largest account for less than 45% of the sample.

Sample: peripheral blood. Recombination connected TRBV5-1 to TRBJ2-7; the D gene is perhaps TRBD2, from 5 matching bases. The TCR comes from a man aged 65 to 85 with acute or convalescent COVID-19. The CDR3 protein is CASSLEGFYEQYF. The base sequence is TGCGCCAGCAGCCTCGAGGGTTTCTACGAGCAGTACTTC.